This T cell receptor (beta chain) was sequenced during a study of Ad26.COV2.S vaccination and SARS-CoV-2 variants. Across the study: Intramuscular Ad26.COV2.S at 5x10^10 or 1x10^11 viral particles.

Sequencing was performed with immunoSEQ multiplex PCR; in TCRdb, only in-frame clones are kept and a portion is missing. The table includes some 390,000 clones, approximately 91% detected once. Documented treatment: 15 to 20 received Ad26.COV2.S at low or high dose, single or two shots; a few received placebo; per-sample allocation not given. Sample collection was performed on day 63 after the first vaccine or placebo injection. Trimming took off 3 bases at V and 1 base at J, with 6 bases between the two ends. There are 13 residues in the CDR3. The rearrangement joins TRBV12-3 or TRBV12-4 to TRBJ1-1; no clear D gene. The clonotype was recovered from a person aged 18-60 years who received the Ad26.COV2.S COVID-19 vaccine or a placebo. Sequenced material: peripheral blood, taken in a trial of Ad26.COV2.S vaccine versus placebo. The CDR3 DNA is TGTGCCAGCAGTTTTCCCGGGAACACTGAAGCTTTCTTT. Translation gives CASSFPGNTEAFF.